This record concerns one T cell receptor (beta chain) sequence. Its antigen remains unidentified. Measured with immunoSEQ multiplex PCR; TCRdb has only the in-frame clones, and not every one. This sample carries 150,000 to 200,000 clones, approximately 80% of them seen once, and the ten largest clones take around an eighth. This sample is drawn from a study of cytomegalovirus exposure and HLA in healthy donors. Findings and limits, study-wide: The study flagged about 150 TCR beta chains as cytomegalovirus-associated.

The CDR3 consists of 14 residues. The V end was cut by 5 bases, the J end by 8 bases, with 16 bases between. CDR1 is SEHNR and CDR2 is FQNEAQ in the germline V gene (reference sequence). Material for sequencing was PBMCs. This receptor was identified in a woman in her 30s in good health and CMV-seropositive. V is TRBV7-9 and J is TRBJ2-4, with D possibly matching TRBD1 (8 bases). In nucleotides, the CDR3 is TGTGCCAGCAGCGGTGACAGGGGAGGGTACATTCAGTACTTC. Protein product: CASSGDRGGYIQYF.